This TCR beta chain was documented in a study of Ad26.COV2.S vaccination and SARS-CoV-2 variants. The wider study: Ad26.COV2.S, an intramuscular injection, was given once or twice 56 days apart.

Whole-study findings and limits: Placebo recipients showed lower spike-specific TCR breadth than vaccinees. Breadth of non-spike TCRs did not differ between vaccinees and placebo recipients.

Repertoires were generated with immunoSEQ multiplex PCR, while TCRdb's copy carries only in-frame clones and drops some. The data show 400,000 to 450,000 clones, 75% to 95% seen once. Germline values: CDR1 SGHTA, CDR2 FQGNSA. The CDR3 totals 16 residues. The trim removed 1 base at V and 2 bases at J, leaving 4 bases unmatched. The treatment denotes: 15 to 20 received Ad26.COV2.S at low or high dose, single or two shots; about five received placebo; per-sample allocation not given. Repertoires come from day 63 after the first vaccine or placebo injection. Comments on this clone: What it recognizes is unknown.

Sequences were derived from peripheral blood, sampled in a trial of Ad26.COV2.S vaccine versus placebo. This TCR was sampled from a person between 18 and 59 years old who received the Ad26.COV2.S COVID-19 vaccine or a placebo. The chain couples TRBV7-2 to TRBJ2-2; 7 nucleotides line up with TRBD1. CDR3 nucleotide sequence: TGTGCCAGCAGCTTAGTAGGGACAGACAACACCGGGGAGCTGTTTTTT. Translation gives CASSLVGTDNTGELFF.